The sequence of this TCR beta chain was determined in a study of cytomegalovirus exposure and HLA in healthy donors. Here immunoSEQ multiplex PCR was the method, and the copy in TCRdb shows in-frame clones only, minus some. The sample includes a few hundred thousand clones, around 91% of them seen just once. V lost 6 bases and J lost 4, with 16 bases in between. Germline V lookup: CDR1 MDHEN, CDR2 SYDVKM. The CDR3 has 14 residues. The TCR sequence derives from a woman aged 18-29 years in good health and CMV-seronegative. Sequenced material: PBMCs. The chain links TRBV28 to TRBJ2-7, with D possibly matching TRBD1 (5 bases). The CDR3 nucleotides read TGTGCCAGCAGCCGGAGCGACAGTTCGTACGAGCAGTACTTC. Translating it yields CASSRSDSSYEQYF. Full variable domain (rest looked up from reference TRBV28 and TRBJ2-7): DVKVTQSSRYLVKRTGEKVFLECVQDMDHENMFWYRQDPGLGLRLIYFSYDVKMKEKGDIPEGYSVSREKKERFSLILESASTNQTSMYLCASSRSDSSYEQYFGPGTRLTVT.